Listed here are 7 T cell receptor beta chains from one sample, sequenced in a study of Ad26.COV2.S vaccination and SARS-CoV-2 variants. Measured with immunoSEQ multiplex PCR; TCRdb has only the in-frame clones, and not every one. The sample has around 300,000 clones, approximately 90% seen once. Stated treatment: some 20 received Ad26.COV2.S at low or high dose, single or two shots; about 5 received placebo; per-sample allocation not given. Material that was analyzed had been drawn on day 63 after the first vaccine or placebo injection. The specimen was peripheral blood, collected in a trial of Ad26.COV2.S vaccine versus placebo. The receptors come from a person aged 18-65 years who received the Ad26.COV2.S COVID-19 vaccine or a placebo.

The V call is TRBV28, the J call TRBJ1-1, with D possibly matching TRBD1 (5 bases). Germline V gene sequence: CDR1 MDHEN, CDR2 SYDVKM. The ends were cut back, 4 bases at V and 1 base at J, with 13 bases in the middle. The CDR3 has 15 amino acids. The CDR3 reads CASSSRQWGNTEAFF. Written as DNA, the CDR3 is TGTGCCAGCAGTTCCCGACAGTGGGGGAACACTGAAGCTTTCTTT.

This rearrangement joins TRBV25-1 to TRBJ1-4; no definite D call. CDR3 length: 16 residues. Looked up from germline, CDR1 is MGHDK and CDR2 is SYGVNS. Trimming stripped 3 bases from V and 8 bases from J, with 19 bases between. The CDR3 reads CASSDPRPGVEEKLFF. The CDR3 coding sequence is TGTGCCAGCAGTGACCCCAGACCTGGGGTAGAGGAAAAACTGTTTTTT.

J is TRBJ2-2 and V is TRBV7-9, with D perhaps TRBD1 or TRBD2 (6 bases each). The CDR3 consists of 17 residues. CDR1 and CDR2 (germline): SEHNR, FQNEAQ (reference sequence). With 1 base removed from V and 5 bases from J, the gap between germline ends came to 17 bases. As DNA, the CDR3 is TGTGCCAGCAGCTTAGTCCTTCCGGGGGCAGTTACCGGGGAGCTGTTTTTT. Amino acid sequence: CASSLVLPGAVTGELFF.

The CDR3 spells CASSLGQGNTGELFF. CDR3 DNA sequence: TGTGCCAGCAGCTTAGGACAGGGGAACACCGGGGAGCTGTTTTTT. The chain joins TRBV7-2 to TRBJ2-2; 7 nucleotides match TRBD1. Germline V gene lookup returns CDR1 SGHTA and CDR2 FQGNSA. The CDR3 totals 15 residues. Germline trimming cut 1 base from V and 1 base from J; bases unmatched to any gene: 0.

The chain joins TRBV18 to TRBJ2-7; TRBD1 matches at 7 bases. Looked up from germline, CDR1 is KGHSH and CDR2 is LQKENI. The CDR3 runs 15 residues. The V segment lost 3 bases and the J segment 0 bases; nucleotides outside the gene matches: 5. The CDR3 region is CASSPTGDHSYEQYF. The DNA for the CDR3 is TGTGCCAGCTCACCTACAGGGGACCACTCCTACGAGCAGTACTTC.

The chain employs TRBV2 and TRBJ1-5; a weak D match, TRBD1 (5 bases). CDR1 and CDR2 from the germline V gene are SNHLY and FYNNEI. There are 15 residues in the CDR3. Between the trimmed V and J ends, which lost 4 bases and 0 bases, there was a span of 10 bases. CDR3 DNA: TGTGCCAGCAGTGCTGGAGGGGCTAGCAATCAGCCCCAGCATTTT. This gives the protein CASSAGGASNQPQHF.

This clone was observed a few times. For the CDR3, the DNA is TGTGCCAGTACAGGGACGGGGTCCTACGAGCAGTACTTC. Its protein is CASTGTGSYEQYF. This chain connects TRBV7-9 to TRBJ2-7; tentatively, D is TRBD1 (6 bases). Trimming took 9 bases from V and 1 from J, leaving 13 bases between them. This CDR3 contains 13 residues. Per the germline V gene, CDR1 is SEHNR and CDR2 is FQNEAQ (reference sequence).